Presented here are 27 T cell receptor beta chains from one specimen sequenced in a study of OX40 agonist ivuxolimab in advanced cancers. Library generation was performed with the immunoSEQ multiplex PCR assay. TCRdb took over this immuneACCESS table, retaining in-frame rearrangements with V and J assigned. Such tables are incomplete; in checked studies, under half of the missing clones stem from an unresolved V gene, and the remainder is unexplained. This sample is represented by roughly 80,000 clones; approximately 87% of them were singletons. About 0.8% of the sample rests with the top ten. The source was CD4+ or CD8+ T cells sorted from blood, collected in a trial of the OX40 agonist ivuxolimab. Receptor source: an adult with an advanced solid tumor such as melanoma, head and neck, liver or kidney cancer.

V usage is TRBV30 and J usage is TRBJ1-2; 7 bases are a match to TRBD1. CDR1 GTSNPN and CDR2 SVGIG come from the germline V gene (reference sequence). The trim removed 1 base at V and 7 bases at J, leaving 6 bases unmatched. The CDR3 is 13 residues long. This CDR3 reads CAWSGQGVRGYTF. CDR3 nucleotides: TGTGCCTGGAGTGGTCAGGGGGTGCGTGGCTACACCTTC.

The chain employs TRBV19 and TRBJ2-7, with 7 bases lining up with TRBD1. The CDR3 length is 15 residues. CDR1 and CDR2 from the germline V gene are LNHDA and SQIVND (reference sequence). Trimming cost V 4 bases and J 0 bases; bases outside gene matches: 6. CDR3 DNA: TGTGCCAGTAGTAGAGGACAGGTAGCCTCCTACGAGCAGTACTTC. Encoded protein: CASSRGQVASYEQYF.

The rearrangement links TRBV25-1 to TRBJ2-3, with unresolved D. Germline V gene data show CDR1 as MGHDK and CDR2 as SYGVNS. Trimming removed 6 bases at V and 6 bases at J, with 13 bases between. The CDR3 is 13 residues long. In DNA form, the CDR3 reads TGTGCCAGCAGGACCCCCGAGGTGGATACGCAGTATTTT. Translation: CASRTPEVDTQYF.

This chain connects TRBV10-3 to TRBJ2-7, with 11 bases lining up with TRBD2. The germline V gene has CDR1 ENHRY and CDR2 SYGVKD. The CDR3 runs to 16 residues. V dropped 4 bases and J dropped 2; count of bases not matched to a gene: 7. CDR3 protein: CAISGQASGGPYEQYF. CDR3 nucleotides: TGTGCCATCAGTGGCCAGGCTAGCGGGGGGCCCTACGAGCAGTACTTC.

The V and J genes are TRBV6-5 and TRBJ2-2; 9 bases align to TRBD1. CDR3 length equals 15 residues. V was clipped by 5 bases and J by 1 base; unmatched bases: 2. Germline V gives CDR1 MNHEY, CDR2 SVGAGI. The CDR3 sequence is CASSTTGGNTGELFF. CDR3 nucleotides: TGTGCCAGCAGTACGACAGGGGGGAACACCGGGGAGCTGTTTTTT.

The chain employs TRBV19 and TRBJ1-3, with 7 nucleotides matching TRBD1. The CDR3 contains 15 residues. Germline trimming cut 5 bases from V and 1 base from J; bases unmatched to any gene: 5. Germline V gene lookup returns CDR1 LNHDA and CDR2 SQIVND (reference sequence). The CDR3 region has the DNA TGTGCCAGTAGTGTCCAGACAGGGTCTGGAAACACCATATATTTT. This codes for CASSVQTGSGNTIYF. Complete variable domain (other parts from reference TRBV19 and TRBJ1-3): DGGITQSPKYLFRKEGQNVTLSCEQNLNHDAMYWYRQDPGQGLRLIYYSQIVNDFQKGDIAEGYSVSREKKESFPLTVTSAQKNPTAFYLCASSVQTGSGNTIYFGEGSWLTVV.

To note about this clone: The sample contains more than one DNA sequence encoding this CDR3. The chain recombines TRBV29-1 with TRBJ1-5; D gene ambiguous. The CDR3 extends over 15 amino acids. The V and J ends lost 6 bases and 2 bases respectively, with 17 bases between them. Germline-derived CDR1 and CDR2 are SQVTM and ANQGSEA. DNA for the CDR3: TGCAGCGTCGCCGACGGGCTTCTTGGCAATCAGCCCCAGCATTTT. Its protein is CSVADGLLGNQPQHF.

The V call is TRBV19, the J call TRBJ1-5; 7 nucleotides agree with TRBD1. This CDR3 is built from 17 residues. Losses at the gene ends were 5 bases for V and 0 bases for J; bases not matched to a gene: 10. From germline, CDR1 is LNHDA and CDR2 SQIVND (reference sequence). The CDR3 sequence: CASSALDAGGSNQPQHF. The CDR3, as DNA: TGTGCCAGTAGTGCCTTGGATGCAGGGGGTAGCAATCAGCCCCAGCATTTT.

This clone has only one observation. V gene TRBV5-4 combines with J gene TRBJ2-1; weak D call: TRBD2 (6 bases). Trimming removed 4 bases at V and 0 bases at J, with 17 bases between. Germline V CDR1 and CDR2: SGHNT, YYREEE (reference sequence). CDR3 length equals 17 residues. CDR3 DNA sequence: TGTGCCAGCAGCCTCCGCGGGGCAACTAGCTCCTACAATGAGCAGTTCTTC. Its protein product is CASSLRGATSSYNEQFF.

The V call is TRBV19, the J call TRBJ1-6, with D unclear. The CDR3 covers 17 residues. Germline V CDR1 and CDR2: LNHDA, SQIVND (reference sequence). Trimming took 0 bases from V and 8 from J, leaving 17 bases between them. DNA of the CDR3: TGTGCCAGTAGTATAGAGGGAGGGCCGGGGTCGCATTCACCCCTCCACTTT. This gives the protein CASSIEGGPGSHSPLHF.

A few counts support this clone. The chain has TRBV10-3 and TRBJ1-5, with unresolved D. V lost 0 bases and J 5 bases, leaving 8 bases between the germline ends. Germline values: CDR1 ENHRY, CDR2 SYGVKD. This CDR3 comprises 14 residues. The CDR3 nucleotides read TGTGCCATCAGTGAGTCCGGGGTTGATCAGCCCCAGCATTTT. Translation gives CAISESGVDQPQHF.

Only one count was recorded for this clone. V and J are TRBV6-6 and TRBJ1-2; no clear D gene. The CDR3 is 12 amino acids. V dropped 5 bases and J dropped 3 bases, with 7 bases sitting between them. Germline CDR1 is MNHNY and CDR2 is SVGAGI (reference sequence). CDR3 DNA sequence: TGTGCCAGCAGTCTAGGCGACTATGGCTACACCTTC. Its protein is CASSLGDYGYTF.

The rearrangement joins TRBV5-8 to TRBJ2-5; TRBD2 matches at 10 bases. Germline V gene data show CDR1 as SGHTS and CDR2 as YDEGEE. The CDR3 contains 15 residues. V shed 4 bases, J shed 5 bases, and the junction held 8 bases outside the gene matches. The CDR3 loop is CASSTGTSVTETQYF. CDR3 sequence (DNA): TGTGCCAGCAGCACCGGGACTAGCGTTACGGAGACCCAGTACTTC.

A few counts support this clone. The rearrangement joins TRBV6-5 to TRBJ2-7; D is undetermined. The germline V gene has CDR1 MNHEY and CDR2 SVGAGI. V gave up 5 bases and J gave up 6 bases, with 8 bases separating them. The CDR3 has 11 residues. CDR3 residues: CASSLLGEQYF. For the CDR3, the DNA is TGTGCCAGCAGTCTCCTCGGCGAGCAGTACTTC.

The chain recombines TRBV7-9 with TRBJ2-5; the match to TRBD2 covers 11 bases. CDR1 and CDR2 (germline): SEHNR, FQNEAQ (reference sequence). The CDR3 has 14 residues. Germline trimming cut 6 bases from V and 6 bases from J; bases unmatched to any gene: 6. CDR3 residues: CASSSTSGAQTQYF. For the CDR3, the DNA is TGTGCCAGCAGTTCGACTAGCGGGGCCCAGACCCAGTACTTC.

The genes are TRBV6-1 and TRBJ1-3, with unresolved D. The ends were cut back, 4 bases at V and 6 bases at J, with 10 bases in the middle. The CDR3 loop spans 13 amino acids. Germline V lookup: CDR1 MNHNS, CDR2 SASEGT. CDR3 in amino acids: CASSGTDKNTIYF. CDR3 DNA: TGTGCCAGCAGTGGGACGGATAAAAACACCATATATTTT.

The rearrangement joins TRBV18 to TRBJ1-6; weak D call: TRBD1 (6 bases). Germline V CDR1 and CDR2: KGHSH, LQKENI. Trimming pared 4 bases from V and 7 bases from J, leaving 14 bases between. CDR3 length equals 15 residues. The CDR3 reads CASSRSRQENSPLHF. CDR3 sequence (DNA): TGTGCCAGCTCACGATCCCGACAGGAAAATTCACCCCTCCACTTT.

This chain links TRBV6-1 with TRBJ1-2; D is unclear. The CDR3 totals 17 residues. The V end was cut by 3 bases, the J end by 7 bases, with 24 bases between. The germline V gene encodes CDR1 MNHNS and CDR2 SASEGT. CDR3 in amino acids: CASSESTARGGEGGYTF. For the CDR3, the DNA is TGTGCCAGCAGTGAGAGTACAGCCCGAGGCGGTGAGGGTGGCTACACCTTC.

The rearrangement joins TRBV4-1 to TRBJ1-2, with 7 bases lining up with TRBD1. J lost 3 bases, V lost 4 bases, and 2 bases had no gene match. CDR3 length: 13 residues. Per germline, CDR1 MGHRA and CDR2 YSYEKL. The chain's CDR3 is CASSPGQDYGYTF. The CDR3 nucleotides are TGCGCCAGCAGCCCTGGACAGGACTATGGCTACACCTTC.

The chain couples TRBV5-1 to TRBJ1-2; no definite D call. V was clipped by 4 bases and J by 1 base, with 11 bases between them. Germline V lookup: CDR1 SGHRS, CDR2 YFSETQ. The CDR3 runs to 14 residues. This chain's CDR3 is CASSPDGNNYGYTF. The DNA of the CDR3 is TGCGCCAGCAGCCCGGACGGGAATAACTATGGCTACACCTTC.

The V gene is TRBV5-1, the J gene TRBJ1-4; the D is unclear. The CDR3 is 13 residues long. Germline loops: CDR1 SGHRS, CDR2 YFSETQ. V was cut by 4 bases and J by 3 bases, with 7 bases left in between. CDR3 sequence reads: CASSPDPNEKLFF. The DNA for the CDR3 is TGCGCCAGCAGCCCGGACCCTAATGAAAAACTGTTTTTT.

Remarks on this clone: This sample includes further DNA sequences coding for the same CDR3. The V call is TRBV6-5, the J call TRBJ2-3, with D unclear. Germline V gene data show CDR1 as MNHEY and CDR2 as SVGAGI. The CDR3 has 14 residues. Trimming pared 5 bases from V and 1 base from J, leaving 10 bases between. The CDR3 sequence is CASSRRTRTDTQYF. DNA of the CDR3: TGTGCCAGCAGTCGACGGACCCGCACAGATACGCAGTATTTT.

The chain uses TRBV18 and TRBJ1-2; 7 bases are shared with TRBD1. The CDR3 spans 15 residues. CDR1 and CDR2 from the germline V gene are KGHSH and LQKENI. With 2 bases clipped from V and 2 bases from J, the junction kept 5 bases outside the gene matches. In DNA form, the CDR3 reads TGTGCCAGCTCACCAGCGACAGGGAACAACTATGGCTACACCTTC. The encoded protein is CASSPATGNNYGYTF.

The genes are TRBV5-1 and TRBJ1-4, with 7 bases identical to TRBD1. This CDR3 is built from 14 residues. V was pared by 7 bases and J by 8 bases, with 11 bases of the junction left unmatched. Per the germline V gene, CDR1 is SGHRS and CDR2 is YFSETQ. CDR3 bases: TGCGCCAGCGCAATACAGGGGCAACAGGAAAAACTGTTTTTT. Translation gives CASAIQGQQEKLFF.

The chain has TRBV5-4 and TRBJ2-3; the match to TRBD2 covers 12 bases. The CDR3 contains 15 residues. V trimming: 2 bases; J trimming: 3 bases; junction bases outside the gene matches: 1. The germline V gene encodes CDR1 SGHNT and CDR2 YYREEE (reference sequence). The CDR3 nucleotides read TGTGCCAGCAGCTTACTAGCGGGGGGTACAGATACGCAGTATTTT. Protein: CASSLLAGGTDTQYF. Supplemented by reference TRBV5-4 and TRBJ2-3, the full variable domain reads ETGVTQSPTHLIKTRGQQVTLRCSSQSGHNTVSWYQQALGQGPQFIFQYYREEENGRGNFPPRFSGLQFPNYSSELNVNALELDDSALYLCASSLLAGGTDTQYFGPGTRLTVL.

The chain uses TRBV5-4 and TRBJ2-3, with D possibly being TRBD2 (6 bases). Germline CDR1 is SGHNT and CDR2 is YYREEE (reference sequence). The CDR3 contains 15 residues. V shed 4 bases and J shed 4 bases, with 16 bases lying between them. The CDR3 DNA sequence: TGTGCCAGCAGCCGGGACTTATCAGGAGCAGATACGCAGTATTTT. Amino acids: CASSRDLSGADTQYF.

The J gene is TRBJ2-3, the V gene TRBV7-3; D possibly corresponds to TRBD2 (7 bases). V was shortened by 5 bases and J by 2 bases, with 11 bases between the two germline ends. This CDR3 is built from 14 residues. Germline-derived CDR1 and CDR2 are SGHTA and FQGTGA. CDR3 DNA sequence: TGTGCCAGCAGCCGCGGGGGCTCCACAGATACGCAGTATTTT. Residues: CASSRGGSTDTQYF.